Here is one T cell receptor (beta chain) with its context. Its antigen is unidentified. The sample comes from a study of T cell responses to AZD1222 COVID-19 vaccine. Overall study context: Second-dose intervals near 4 or 12 weeks were combined. Regarding the study as a whole: Spike-specific TCR breadth and depth went up after people got two AZD1222 doses.

V lost 5 bases, J lost 3 bases, and 3 bases stayed unmatched. Germline V gene sequence: CDR1 MDHEN, CDR2 SYDVKM. There are 14 residues in the CDR3. Here immunoSEQ multiplex PCR was the method, and the copy in TCRdb shows in-frame clones only, minus some. Counted here are more than 150,000 clones, approximately 90% occurring once; the ten biggest clones make up less than 2%. Material: peripheral blood, obtained on day 0 of AZD1222 vaccination. This chain connects TRBV28 to TRBJ2-2, with 7 bases lining up with TRBD1. The source is an adult in good health. CDR3 bases: TGTGCCAGCAGTCAGGGACAGTACACCGGGGAGCTGTTTTTT. Translation gives CASSQGQYTGELFF. The variable domain in full, completed from reference TRBV28 and TRBJ2-2, reads DVKVTQSSRYLVKRTGEKVFLECVQDMDHENMFWYRQDPGLGLRLIYFSYDVKMKEKGDIPEGYSVSREKKERFSLILESASTNQTSMYLCASSQGQYTGELFFGEGSRLTVL.